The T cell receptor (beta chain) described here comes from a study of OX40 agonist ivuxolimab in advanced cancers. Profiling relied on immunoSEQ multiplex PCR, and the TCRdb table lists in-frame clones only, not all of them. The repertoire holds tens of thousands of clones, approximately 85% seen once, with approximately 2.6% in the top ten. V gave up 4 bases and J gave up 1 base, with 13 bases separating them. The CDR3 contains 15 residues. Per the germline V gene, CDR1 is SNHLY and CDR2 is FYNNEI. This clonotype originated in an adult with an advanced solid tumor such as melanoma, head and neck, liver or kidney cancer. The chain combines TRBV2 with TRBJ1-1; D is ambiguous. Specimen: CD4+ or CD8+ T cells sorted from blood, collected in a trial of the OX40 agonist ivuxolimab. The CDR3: CASSAGEGWNTEAFF. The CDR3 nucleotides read TGTGCCAGCAGTGCTGGGGAGGGTTGGAACACTGAAGCTTTCTTT.